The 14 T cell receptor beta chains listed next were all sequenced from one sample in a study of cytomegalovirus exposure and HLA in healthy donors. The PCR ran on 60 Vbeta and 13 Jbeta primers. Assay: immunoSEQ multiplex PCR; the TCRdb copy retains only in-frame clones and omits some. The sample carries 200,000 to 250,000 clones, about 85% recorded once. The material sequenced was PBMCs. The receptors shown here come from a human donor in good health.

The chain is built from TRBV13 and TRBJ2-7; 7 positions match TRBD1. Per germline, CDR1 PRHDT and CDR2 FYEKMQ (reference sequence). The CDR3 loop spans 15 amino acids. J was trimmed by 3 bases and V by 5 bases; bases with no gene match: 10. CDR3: CASSRPTGQVYEQYF. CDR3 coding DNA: TGTGCCAGCAGCCGTCCGACAGGGCAGGTCTACGAGCAGTACTTC.

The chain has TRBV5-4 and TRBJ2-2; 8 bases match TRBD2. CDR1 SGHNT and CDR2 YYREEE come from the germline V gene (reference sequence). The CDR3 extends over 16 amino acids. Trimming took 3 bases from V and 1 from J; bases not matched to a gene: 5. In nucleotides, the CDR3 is TGTGCCAGCAGCTCCGGTGGGACTAGGAACACCGGGGAGCTGTTTTTT. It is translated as CASSSGGTRNTGELFF.

The CDR3 DNA follows: TGTGCCAGCAGTGTTGCGGGTGCTAGCTCCCCCTACGAGCAGTACTTC. This gives the protein CASSVAGASSPYEQYF. The chain joins TRBV6-4 to TRBJ2-7; maybe TRBD2 (5 bases). Germline assignment: CDR1 MRHNA and CDR2 SNTAGT. V was cut by 4 bases and J by 2 bases, with 18 bases left in between. CDR3 length: 16 residues.

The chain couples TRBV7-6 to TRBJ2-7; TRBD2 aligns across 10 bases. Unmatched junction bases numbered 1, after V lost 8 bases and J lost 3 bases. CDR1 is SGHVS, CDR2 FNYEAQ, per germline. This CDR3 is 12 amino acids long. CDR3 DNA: TGTGCCAGCGCTAGCGGGAGCTACGAGCAGTACTTC. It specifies CASASGSYEQYF.

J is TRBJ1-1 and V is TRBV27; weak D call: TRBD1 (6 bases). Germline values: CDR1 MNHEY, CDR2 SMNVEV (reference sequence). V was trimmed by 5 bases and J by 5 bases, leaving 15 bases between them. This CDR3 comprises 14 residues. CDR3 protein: CASSPQGIATEAFF. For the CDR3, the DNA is TGTGCCAGCAGTCCTCAGGGGATCGCAACTGAAGCTTTCTTT.

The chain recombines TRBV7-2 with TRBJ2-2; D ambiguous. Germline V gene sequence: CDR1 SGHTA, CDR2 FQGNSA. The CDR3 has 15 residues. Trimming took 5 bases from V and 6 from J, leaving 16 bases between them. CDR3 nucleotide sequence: TGTGCCAGCAGCGCTTCCACTTACCGAGCCGGGGAGCTGTTTTTT. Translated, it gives CASSASTYRAGELFF.

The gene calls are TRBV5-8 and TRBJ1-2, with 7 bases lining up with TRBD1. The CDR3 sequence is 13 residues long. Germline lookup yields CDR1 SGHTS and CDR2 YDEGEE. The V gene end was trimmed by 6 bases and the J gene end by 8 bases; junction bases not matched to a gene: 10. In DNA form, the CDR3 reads TGTGCCAGCACCATACAGGGGCGAGGAGGCTACACCTTC. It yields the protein CASTIQGRGGYTF.

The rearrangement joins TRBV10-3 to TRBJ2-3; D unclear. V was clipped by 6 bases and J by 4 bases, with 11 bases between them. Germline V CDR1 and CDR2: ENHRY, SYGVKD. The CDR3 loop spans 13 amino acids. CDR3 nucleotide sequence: TGTGCCATCAGCCCTCGCGTTGCAGATACGCAGTATTTT. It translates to CAISPRVADTQYF.

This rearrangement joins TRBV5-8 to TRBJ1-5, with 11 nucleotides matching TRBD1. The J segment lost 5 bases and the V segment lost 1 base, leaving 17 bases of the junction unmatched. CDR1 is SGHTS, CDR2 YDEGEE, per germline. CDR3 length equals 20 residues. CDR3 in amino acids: CASSLNRGKAGTGGDQPQHF. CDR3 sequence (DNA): TGTGCCAGCAGCTTGAATCGGGGGAAAGCCGGGACAGGGGGGGATCAGCCCCAGCATTTT.

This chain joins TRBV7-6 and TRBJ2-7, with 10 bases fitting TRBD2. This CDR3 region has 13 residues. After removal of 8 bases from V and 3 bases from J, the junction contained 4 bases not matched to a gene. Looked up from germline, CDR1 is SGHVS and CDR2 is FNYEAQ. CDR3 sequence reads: CASGLAASYEQYF. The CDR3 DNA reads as TGTGCCAGCGGACTAGCGGCAAGCTACGAGCAGTACTTC.

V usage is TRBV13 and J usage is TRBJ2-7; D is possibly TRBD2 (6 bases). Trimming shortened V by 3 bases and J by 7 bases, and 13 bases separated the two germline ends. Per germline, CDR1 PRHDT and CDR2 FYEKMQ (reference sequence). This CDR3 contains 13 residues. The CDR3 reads CASSFGGPVEQYF. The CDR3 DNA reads TGTGCCAGCAGCTTTGGAGGGCCAGTTGAGCAGTACTTC.

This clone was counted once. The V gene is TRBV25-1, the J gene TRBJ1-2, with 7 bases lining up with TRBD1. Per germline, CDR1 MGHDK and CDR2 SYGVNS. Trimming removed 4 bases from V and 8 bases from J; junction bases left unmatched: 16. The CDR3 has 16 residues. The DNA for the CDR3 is TGTGCCAGCAGTGCCAGCCCATGGAAGGGGGCGGGGGGCTACACCTTC. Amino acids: CASSASPWKGAGGYTF.

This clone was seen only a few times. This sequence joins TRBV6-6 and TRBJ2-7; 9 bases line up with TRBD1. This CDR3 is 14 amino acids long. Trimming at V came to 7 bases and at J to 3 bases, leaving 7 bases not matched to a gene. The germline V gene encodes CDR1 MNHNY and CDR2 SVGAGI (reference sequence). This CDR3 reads CASTQDRGGYEQYF. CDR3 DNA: TGTGCCAGCACCCAGGACAGGGGAGGCTACGAGCAGTACTTC.

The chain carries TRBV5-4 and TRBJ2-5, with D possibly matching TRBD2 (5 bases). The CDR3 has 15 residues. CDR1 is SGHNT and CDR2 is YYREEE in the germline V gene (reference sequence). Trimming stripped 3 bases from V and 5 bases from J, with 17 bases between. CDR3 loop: CASSSPGRGGETQYF. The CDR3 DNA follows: TGTGCCAGCAGCTCACCGGGCCGAGGCGGGGAGACCCAGTACTTC.